This TCR beta chain was identified in a study of a mutant IDH1 vaccine in newly diagnosed glioma. Whole-study context: Patients had eight vaccinations, in weeks 1, 3, 5, 7, 11, 15, 19 and 23. Therapy received beforehand was radiotherapy, temozolomide, or both, with most patients given both.

The data were produced by immunoSEQ multiplex PCR, yet TCRdb's version contains in-frame clones alone and is incomplete. Of tens of thousands of clones listed, 79% are singletons. The sample's time point: week 11, during vaccination. Doses comprised 300 ug of mutant IDH1 20-mer peptide each, plus topical imiquimod. This clone was detected only a few times. The antigen is not known. This CDR3 is built from 19 residues. The ends lost 0 bases at V and 0 bases at J; junction bases unmatched: 9. Germline V lookup: CDR1 MNHEY, CDR2 SMNVEV (reference sequence). This specimen was PBMCs, taken from a glioma patient whose treatment included an IDH1 peptide vaccine. This chain uses TRBV27 with TRBJ2-3; 10 bases align to TRBD2. The TCR was taken from a man in his forties or fifties with glioma. DNA for the CDR3: TGTGCCAGCAGTTTATCGCTAAGCGGGAGGGGGCCCAGCACAGATACGCAGTATTTT. Amino acid sequence: CASSLSLSGRGPSTDTQYF.